The rows below give T cell receptor beta chains drawn from one sample of a study of cytomegalovirus exposure and HLA in healthy donors. The repertoire was sequenced with immunoSEQ multiplex PCR; TCRdb's copy has only in-frame clones and lacks some. The sample holds approximately 140,000 clones, about four fifths seen once. Sequenced: PBMCs. The receptors were gathered from a woman aged 40 to 55 in good health and CMV-seronegative. Each CDR3 is given with its conserved first and last residue. The D gene is left open where the match is weak. Not all rows give a size; the values are once, few, many and, for expanded clones, a class.

d_gene	abundance	v_gene	j_gene	CDR3nt	CDR3aa
TRBD1	NA	TRBV7-2	TRBJ1-1	TGTGCCAGCAGCTGGCCGGACAGGAGGGCGAACACTGAAGCTTTCTTT	CASSWPDRRANTEAFF
TRBD1	NA	TRBV7-2	TRBJ2-7	TGTGCCAGCAGCTTCCGGGACAGAGTCTACGAGCAGTACTTC	CASSFRDRVYEQYF
TRBD1	many	TRBV5-1	TRBJ1-1	TGCGCCAGCAGCCCTAACCGACAGGGTACCACTGAAGCTTTCTTT	CASSPNRQGTTEAFF
NA	NA	TRBV6-6	TRBJ2-3	TGTGCCAGCAGTTACTTACCAGTGAGCGCAGATACGCAGTATTTT	CASSYLPVSADTQYF
NA	NA	TRBV19	TRBJ2-4	TGTGCCAGTAGTTTAAGCCCAGGGATGGGGGCCAAAAACATTCAGTACTTC	CASSLSPGMGAKNIQYF
TRBD2	NA	TRBV5-6	TRBJ2-7	TGTGCCAGCAGCCAACTAGCGGGAGGAACCTACGAGCAGTACTTC	CASSQLAGGTYEQYF
NA	NA	TRBV6-1	TRBJ2-3	TGTGCCAGCAGTGAAGGCCGGGTCACAGATACGCAGTATTTT	CASSEGRVTDTQYF
NA	NA	TRBV28	TRBJ1-2	TGTGCCGCAGGGCTTAGCGGGGGGGCGGCGGGAGGCTACACCTTC	CAAGLSGGAAGGYTF
NA	NA	TRBV5-1	TRBJ1-1	TGCGCCAGCCGCAGCGGGGAGGGCAACACTGAAGCTTTCTTT	CASRSGEGNTEAFF
TRBD1	NA	TRBV5-6	TRBJ2-3	TGTGCCAGCAGCTTCGGGACAGGGCTAAGCACAGATACGCAGTATTTT	CASSFGTGLSTDTQYF
NA	NA	TRBV7-2	TRBJ1-2	TGTGCCAGCAGCTTTTCAGGGGACTATGGCTACACCTTC	CASSFSGDYGYTF
NA	few	TRBV4-1	TRBJ1-1	TGCGCCAGCAGCCAGTTCAGTGGGAACACTGAAGCTTTCTTT	CASSQFSGNTEAFF
NA	NA	TRBV14	TRBJ1-3	TGTGCCAGCAGCCCCGCGGGGACCTCTGGAAACACCATATATTTT	CASSPAGTSGNTIYF
TRBD2	NA	TRBV5-4	TRBJ2-7	TGTGCCAGCAGCTTGAGCGGACTAGGCCACGAGCAGTACTTC	CASSLSGLGHEQYF
NA	NA	TRBV7-9	TRBJ1-1	TGTGCCAGCAGCCCCGGGAGACGTGAAGCTTTCTTT	CASSPGRREAFF
TRBD2	NA	TRBV9	TRBJ2-7	TGTGCCAGCAGCGTAGGCGGGGGGTTTCCCTACGAGCAGTACTTC	CASSVGGGFPYEQYF
NA	few	TRBV7-9	TRBJ1-6	TGTGCCAGCAGCTTATCGCCAAGCCTGGCACCCCTCCACTTT	CASSLSPSLAPLHF
TRBD1	once	TRBV5-3	TRBJ1-5	TGTGCCAGAAGCCGACAGGGTAGACGGCAGCCCCAGCATTTT	CARSRQGRRQPQHF
TRBD2	NA	TRBV7-4	TRBJ2-7	TGTGCCAGCAGCTTAGCGCGGGGGGGGCAGGACGAGCAGTACTTC	CASSLARGGQDEQYF
TRBD2	NA	TRBV9	TRBJ2-5	TGTGCCAGCAGTCTAGCGGAAGAGACCCAGTACTTC	CASSLAEETQYF
NA	few	TRBV15	TRBJ2-5	TGTGCCACCAGCAGCTCAGATACGGAGACCCAGTACTTC	CATSSSDTETQYF
TRBD1	NA	TRBV19	TRBJ1-6	TGTGCCAGCGGACAGGAGAGCTCCTATAATTCACCCCTCCACTTT	CASGQESSYNSPLHF
TRBD2	NA	TRBV5-4	TRBJ2-5	TGTGCCAGCAGACCCTGGACTAGCCAAGAGACCCAGTACTTC	CASRPWTSQETQYF